What follows is one TCR beta chain and its context. Caucasian individuals from Russia who were healthy and aged about 6 to 95 acted as donors. With a J-beta primer mix and a sample-barcoded 5' primer, a second PCR ran about 7 to 12 cycles. TCRdb fed the 5' RACE reads into MiXCR, producing one record per CDR3 protein. The repertoire includes roughly 800,000 distinct CDR3 sequences, roughly 50% of them detected once, and 41% sits in the top ten. The data stem from a study of blood T cells in healthy people across ages. Trimming removed 4 bases from V and 5 bases from J; junction bases left unmatched: 9. Per the germline V gene, CDR1 is SGHTA and CDR2 is FQGNSA. The CDR3 loop spans 15 amino acids.

The sample consisted of blood. The origin of this receptor is an older man in good health. The rearrangement joins TRBV7-2 to TRBJ2-3; 7 bases fit TRBD2. The CDR3 DNA follows: TGTGCCAGCAGCTCCCGGCGGGTAGCGGGAGATACGCAGTATTTT. Residues: CASSSRRVAGDTQYF.